Listed here is a single T cell receptor (beta chain). There are 16 residues in the CDR3. Germline-derived CDR1 and CDR2 are LNHDA and SQIVND (reference sequence). Deletions cut 2 bases from V and 6 bases from J, with 16 bases between. This specimen belongs to a study of PD-1 blockade in classical Hodgkin lymphoma. Overall study: With a 2-week interval, patients received intravenous nivolumab at 3 mg/kg.

The assay was immunoSEQ multiplex PCR, and TCRdb's table has in-frame clones only and misses some. The sample yields tens of thousands of clones, roughly nine tenths seen once. Every patient relapsed after autologous stem cell transplantation, and brentuximab vedotin exposure varied. The TCR originated in a human donor with classical Hodgkin lymphoma. This chain joins TRBV19 and TRBJ2-2, with D unclear. The sequencing here drew on peripheral blood mononuclear cells (PBMCs), taken before the second cycle of nivolumab. CDR3 nucleotides: TGTGCCAGTAGTATACAGGTATCCCCTACGGCCGGGGAGCTGTTTTTT. Its translation: CASSIQVSPTAGELFF.